This TCR beta chain was observed in a study of blood T cells in healthy people across ages. Primed by a sample-barcoded 5' primer and a J-beta primer mix, a second PCR proceeded for about 7 to 12 cycles. Using its own MiXCR run on the 5' RACE reads, TCRdb lists one record per CDR3 protein. The sample holds some 1.4 million distinct CDR3 sequences, roughly 40% seen once. In germline, CDR1 is SGHTA, CDR2 FQGTGA. V was cut by 4 bases and J by 0 bases, with 4 bases left in between. The CDR3 consists of 14 residues. In regard to this clonotype: Its cognate antigen is unknown.

Broader study findings: With age, beta diversity per million T cells declined roughly linearly, significantly by approximately 40. The study found more naive CD4+ cells and higher diversity in long-lived than aged donors.

Peripheral blood, around 10 milliliters per donor, was collected. Isolation per sample recovered at least 7 million PBMCs. The gene calls are TRBV7-3 and TRBJ2-6; D remains ambiguous. The specimen was blood. The clonotype originates from a woman in her late teens or twenties in good health. Here the CDR3 reads CASSWVSGANVLTF. CDR3 in DNA: TGTGCCAGCAGCTGGGTCTCTGGGGCCAACGTCCTGACTTTC.